Listed here are 4 T cell receptor beta chains from one sample, sequenced in a study of CD8+CD57+ T cells in acquired aplastic anemia. CDR3 and TCR beta VDJ profiling relied on a genomic DNA template. Each CDR3 protein gets one entry after TCRdb re-called the reads with MiXCR. This table holds about 420,000 distinct CDR3 sequences, roughly 68% found once. The sample comprised sorted CD4+, CD8+, or CD8+CD57+ T cells (not recorded which) from PBMCs. The receptor source for this set is a human donor in good health, serving as a control.

Of note for this clonotype: A junction end diverges from the germline sequence, so it may reflect a read error. This chain connects TRBV7-2 to TRBJ2-3; D gene uncertain. CDR3 size: 14 residues. Germline CDR1 reads SGHTA; CDR2 reads FQGNSA. Written as DNA, the CDR3 is TGTGCCAGCAGCTTGGATTACCAATGGGATACGGAGTATTTT. Its protein is CASSLDYQWDTEYF.

V is TRBV12-3 or TRBV12-4 and J is TRBJ1-5, with D possibly being TRBD1 (5 bases). V was clipped by 6 bases and J by 3 bases, with 12 bases between them. The CDR3 is 14 residues long. CDR3: CASRWGRINQPQHF. CDR3 DNA sequence: TGTGCCAGCAGATGGGGACGGATCAATCAGCCCCAGCATTTT.

This clonotype was counted at least ten times. The chain has TRBV4-1 and TRBJ1-5; 8 nucleotides align to TRBD1. CDR1 and CDR2 from the germline V gene are MGHRA and YSYEKL. V was clipped by 4 bases and J by 2 bases; unmatched bases: 7. This CDR3 is 16 amino acids long. The CDR3 bases are TGCGCCAGCAGCCCAACCCCGGACAGGGGCAATCAGCCCCAGCATTTT. This sequence encodes CASSPTPDRGNQPQHF.

Comment on this clonotype: One end of the junction does not line up with germline, which may come from a read error. The chain combines TRBV10-2 with TRBJ1-3, with 7 bases fitting TRBD1. Germline lookup yields CDR1 WSHSY and CDR2 SAAADI. This CDR3 contains 15 residues. The CDR3: CASSVGSGGGNTIYF. CDR3 bases: TGTGCCAGCAGCGTAGGTTCAGGGGGTGGAAATACCATATATTTT.